This TCR beta chain was observed in a study of T cell clonotyping in hematopoietic cell transplantation. Study at large: Recipients' pretransplant samples followed cytoreduction.

Noted time point: recipient sample about 28 days before transplant, after cytoreduction. Blood collection times were about day -28 and days 30, 100, 180 posttransplant. Clones were read by immunoSEQ multiplex PCR, and TCRdb kept only the in-frame ones, dropping some. The profile shows tens of thousands of clones, 65% to 90% of them singletons. This clone was picked up a small number of times. Its antigen is not identified. The CDR3 is made up of 16 amino acids. Germline values: CDR1 SGDLS, CDR2 YYNGEE. With 0 bases clipped from V and 9 bases from J, the junction kept 10 bases outside the gene matches. Study results and limitations: CD4 and CD8 repertoire contributions could not be separated without sorting. Recipient TCR diversity dropped after transplant; expanded clonotypes rose from day 30 to 180.

The sequence derives from a man aged 55 to 69 with biphenotypic leukemia. Some clones in this sample may be carry-over from other donors' samples. V and J are TRBV9 and TRBJ2-1; 9 bases agree with TRBD1. Source: peripheral blood mononuclear cells, taken before stem cell transplant. The CDR3 here is CASSVGSRQGGFEQFF. CDR3 DNA: TGTGCCAGCAGCGTAGGGAGCAGACAGGGGGGTTTTGAGCAGTTCTTC.